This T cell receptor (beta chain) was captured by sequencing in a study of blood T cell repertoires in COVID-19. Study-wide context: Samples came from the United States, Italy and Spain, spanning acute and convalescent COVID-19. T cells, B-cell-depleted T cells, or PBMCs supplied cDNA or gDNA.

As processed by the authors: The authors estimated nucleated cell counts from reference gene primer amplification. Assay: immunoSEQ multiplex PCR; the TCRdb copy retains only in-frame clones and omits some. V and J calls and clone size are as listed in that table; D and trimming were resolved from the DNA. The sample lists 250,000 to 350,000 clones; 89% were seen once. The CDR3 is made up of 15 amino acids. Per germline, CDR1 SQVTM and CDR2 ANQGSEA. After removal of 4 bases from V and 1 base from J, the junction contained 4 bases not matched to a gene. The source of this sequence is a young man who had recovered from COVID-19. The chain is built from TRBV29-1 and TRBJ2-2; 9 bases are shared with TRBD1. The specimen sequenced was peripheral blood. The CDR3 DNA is TGCAGCGTTGGGGACAGGGAAATGAACACCGGGGAGCTGTTTTTT. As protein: CSVGDREMNTGELFF.